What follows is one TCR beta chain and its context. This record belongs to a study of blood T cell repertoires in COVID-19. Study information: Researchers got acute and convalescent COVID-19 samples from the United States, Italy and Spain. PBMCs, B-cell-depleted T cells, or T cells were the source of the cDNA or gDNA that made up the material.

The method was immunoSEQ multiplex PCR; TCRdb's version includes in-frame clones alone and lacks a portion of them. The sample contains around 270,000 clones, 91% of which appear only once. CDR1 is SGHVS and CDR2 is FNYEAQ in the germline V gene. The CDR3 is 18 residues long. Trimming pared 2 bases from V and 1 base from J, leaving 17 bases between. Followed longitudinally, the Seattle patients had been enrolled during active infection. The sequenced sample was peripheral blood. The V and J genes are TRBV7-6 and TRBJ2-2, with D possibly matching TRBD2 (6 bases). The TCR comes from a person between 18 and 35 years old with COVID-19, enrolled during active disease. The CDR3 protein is CASSLPTSRGGNTGELFF. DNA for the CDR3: TGTGCCAGCAGCTTACCAACTAGCCGGGGAGGGAACACCGGGGAGCTGTTTTTT. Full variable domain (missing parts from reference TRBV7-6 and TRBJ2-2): GAGVSQSPRYKVTKRGQDVALRCDPISGHVSLYWYRQALGQGPEFLTYFNYEAQQDKSGLPNDRFSAERPEGSISTLTIQRTEQRDSAMYRCASSLPTSRGGNTGELFFGEGSRLTVL.